The 6 T cell receptor beta chains given below trace back to one sample, sequenced in a study of blood T cell repertoires in COVID-19. This table comes from immunoSEQ multiplex PCR, and its TCRdb copy is limited to in-frame clones, with some not included. The data contain hundreds of thousands of clones, more than 80% of them singletons. Sequences were obtained from peripheral blood. The receptor source for this set is a man in his forties or fifties with acute or convalescent COVID-19.

The rearrangement joins TRBV5-4 to TRBJ1-1; TRBD1 aligns across 9 bases. Germline V gene data show CDR1 as SGHNT and CDR2 as YYREEE (reference sequence). The V and J ends lost 4 bases and 7 bases, in that order; junction bases with no gene match: 5. This CDR3 has 13 amino acids. The CDR3 nucleotides read TGTGCCAGCAGCCAGGACAGGGGATATGAAGCTTTCTTT. Amino acid sequence: CASSQDRGYEAFF.

This clone was detected only a few times. The chain uses TRBV2 and TRBJ1-2; D is unclear. This CDR3 comprises 14 residues. The V gene's germline CDR1 is SNHLY and CDR2 FYNNEI. Deletions cut 6 bases from V and 2 bases from J, with 13 bases between. CDR3 sequence (DNA): TGTGCCAGCAGCCCGCCGGGGAGGAACTATGGCTACACCTTC. Translating it yields CASSPPGRNYGYTF.

V is TRBV4-1 and J is TRBJ2-3; weak D call: TRBD1 (6 bases). Trimming removed 5 bases at V and 3 bases at J, with 15 bases between. CDR1 and CDR2 (germline): MGHRA, YSYEKL. The CDR3 totals 15 residues. DNA of the CDR3: TGCGCCAGCAGCTTCACAGGGTTTGGGACAGATACGCAGTATTTT. Amino acids: CASSFTGFGTDTQYF.

This clone rates as medium-sized. Different DNA sequences within this sample yield the same CDR3. The J gene is TRBJ2-2, the V gene TRBV6-2 or TRBV6-3; D ambiguous. The CDR3 extends over 15 amino acids. Germline values: CDR1 MNHEY, CDR2 SVGEGT. V was cut by 0 bases and J by 5 bases, with 10 bases left in between. The chain's CDR3 is CASSYSGGQTGELFF. CDR3 in DNA: TGTGCCAGCAGTTACTCAGGCGGCCAAACCGGGGAGCTGTTTTTT.

V usage is TRBV6-5 and J usage is TRBJ2-7; 9 positions agree with TRBD1. The CDR3 has 12 residues. After removal of 4 bases from V and 10 bases from J, the junction contained 5 bases not matched to a gene. CDR1 is MNHEY and CDR2 is SVGAGI in the germline V gene. The CDR3 sequence is CASSSPGQGQYF. The CDR3 DNA reads TGTGCCAGCAGTTCGCCGGGACAGGGCCAGTACTTC.

The chain combines TRBV27 with TRBJ1-3; no firm D call. Germline V gene data show CDR1 as MNHEY and CDR2 as SMNVEV (reference sequence). The CDR3 is made up of 11 amino acids. V lost 6 bases and J 8 bases, leaving 8 bases between the germline ends. CDR3 region: CASSSQDTIYF. In DNA, the CDR3 is TGTGCCAGCAGCTCTCAGGACACCATATATTTT.